The 21 T cell receptor beta chains reported below all come from one sample, sequenced in a study of PD-L1 blockade in urothelial cancer. The repertoire was sequenced with immunoSEQ multiplex PCR; TCRdb's copy has only in-frame clones and lacks some. In the table there are about 37,000 clones, 82% of which are singletons. The sequences come from PBMCs, collected around atezolizumab (anti-PD-L1) treatment. The origin of the receptors is a man aged 60 to 75 with urothelial cancer.

The V call is TRBV6-6, the J call TRBJ1-4; D possibly corresponds to TRBD1 (5 bases). Trimming pared 2 bases from V and 0 bases from J, leaving 7 bases between. CDR3 length: 15 amino acids. Per the germline V gene, CDR1 is MNHNY and CDR2 is SVGAGI (reference sequence). The CDR3 sequence is CASSYQGTTNEKLFF. CDR3 nucleotide sequence: TGTGCCAGCAGTTACCAGGGTACAACTAATGAAAAACTGTTTTTT.

CDR3 in amino acids: CASSLDQSAPGDNYGYTF. For the CDR3, the DNA is TGTGCCAGCAGCTTGGATCAGTCAGCGCCAGGGGATAACTATGGCTACACCTTC. The genes are TRBV5-4 and TRBJ1-2; a possible D gene is TRBD1 (6 bases). The ends were cut back, 0 bases at V and 1 base at J, with 19 bases in the middle. This CDR3 region has 18 residues. CDR1 and CDR2 from the germline V gene are SGHNT and YYREEE (reference sequence).

This chain joins TRBV11-2 and TRBJ1-6, with TRBD1 matching over 9 bases. CDR1 and CDR2 (germline): SGHAT, FQNNGV. V lost 5 bases, J lost 7 bases, and 12 bases stayed unmatched. This CDR3 spans 17 amino acids. CDR3 DNA sequence: TGTGCCAGCAGCAAATGGGACAGGGAAAGGAGGAATTCACCCCTCCACTTT. It codes for CASSKWDRERRNSPLHF.

CDR3 nucleotide sequence: TGTGCCAGCAGCTTGGGGAGACAACCCCCCCTGGATGGCTACACCTTC. The encoded protein is CASSLGRQPPLDGYTF. This chain connects TRBV7-2 to TRBJ1-2; no reliable D call. This CDR3 has 16 amino acids. Trimming cost V 3 bases and J 6 bases, with 20 bases left between them. Germline V gene data show CDR1 as SGHTA and CDR2 as FQGNSA.

This chain joins TRBV5-4 and TRBJ2-5; 10 nucleotides align to TRBD1. The ends lost 4 bases at V and 5 bases at J; junction bases unmatched: 5. The CDR3 runs to 14 residues. Germline assignment: CDR1 SGHNT and CDR2 YYREEE (reference sequence). The CDR3 DNA is TGTGCCAGCAGCGGGGGACAGGGGAGGGAGACCCAGTACTTC. It specifies CASSGGQGRETQYF.

The gene calls are TRBV10-1 and TRBJ2-2, with D maybe TRBD2 (5 bases). The V end was cut by 8 bases, the J end by 4 bases, with 23 bases between. This CDR3 is built from 17 residues. Germline CDR1 and CDR2: WNHNN and SYGVQD (reference sequence). CDR3 bases: TGCGCCAGCGGTTGGTCGGCGGCACTCCGGGGCACCGGGGAGCTGTTTTTT. The encoded protein is CASGWSAALRGTGELFF.

This sequence joins TRBV23-1 and TRBJ1-1, with TRBD1 matching 8 bases. TRBV23-1 has ORF status, its function being uncertain. Trimming cost V 0 bases and J 3 bases; bases outside gene matches: 9. The CDR3 covers 17 residues. CDR3 loop: CASSQSFRGREDTEAFF. The CDR3, as DNA: TGCGCCAGCAGTCAATCGTTCAGGGGGCGAGAGGACACTGAAGCTTTCTTT.

This chain joins TRBV7-6 and TRBJ1-2; D not resolved. V lost 5 bases and J lost 4, with 17 bases in between. This CDR3 is 15 amino acids long. Germline V lookup: CDR1 SGHVS, CDR2 FNYEAQ. CDR3 residues: CASSPYHGFAYGYTF. CDR3 DNA sequence: TGTGCCAGCAGCCCTTATCATGGCTTCGCCTATGGCTACACCTTC.

J is TRBJ2-2 and V is TRBV28; TRBD1 aligns across 9 bases. Germline assignment: CDR1 MDHEN and CDR2 SYDVKM. This CDR3 region has 16 residues. The ends lost 2 bases at V and 4 bases at J; junction bases unmatched: 5. CDR3 protein: CASSLTGTGSTGELFF. The CDR3 DNA is TGTGCCAGCAGTTTAACCGGGACAGGGAGCACCGGGGAGCTGTTTTTT.

The CDR3 region is CASSYRQTNTGELFF. The CDR3, as DNA: TGTGCCAGCAGTTACCGGCAGACAAACACCGGGGAGCTGTTTTTT. The rearrangement links TRBV6-6 to TRBJ2-2, with D unresolved. The germline V gene has CDR1 MNHNY and CDR2 SVGAGI (reference sequence). Trimming shortened V by 2 bases and J by 2 bases, and 9 bases separated the two germline ends. This CDR3 comprises 15 residues.

This chain connects TRBV5-4 to TRBJ2-5; 7 positions match TRBD1. Germline CDR1 and CDR2: SGHNT and YYREEE (reference sequence). This CDR3 spans 14 amino acids. V gave up 0 bases and J gave up 5 bases; unmatched junction bases: 4. CDR3 in amino acids: CASSLEGAGETQYF. The CDR3 nucleotides read TGTGCCAGCAGCTTGGAGGGGGCAGGGGAGACCCAGTACTTC.

This chain links TRBV29-1 with TRBJ2-1, with 8 bases fitting TRBD2. Germline V gene lookup returns CDR1 SQVTM and CDR2 ANQGSEA. The CDR3 length is 12 residues. Trimming took 5 bases from V and 6 from J; bases not matched to a gene: 3. CDR3 DNA sequence: TGCAGCGTTCAACTAGCGGCCAATGAGCAGTTCTTC. Translating gives CSVQLAANEQFF.

A remark on this clone: Within the sample, other DNA sequences also encode this same CDR3. J is TRBJ2-1 and V is TRBV2, with a possible D match to TRBD2 (6 bases). From germline, CDR1 is SNHLY and CDR2 FYNNEI. Trimming took off 6 bases at V and 5 bases at J, with 11 bases between the two ends. This CDR3 region has 13 residues. The CDR3 DNA reads as TGTGCCAGCAGCCAGGGACTTAACAATGAGCAGTTCTTC. The encoded protein is CASSQGLNNEQFF.

This chain uses TRBV5-1 with TRBJ1-1; possible D gene TRBD1, 6 bases. This CDR3 has 15 amino acids. The V and J ends lost 2 bases and 2 bases respectively, with 13 bases between them. Germline V gene sequence: CDR1 SGHRS, CDR2 YFSETQ. CDR3 nucleotide sequence: TGCGCCAGCAGCTTTTTAGGGACACCCAACACTGAAGCTTTCTTT. This translates into CASSFLGTPNTEAFF. The complete variable domain, with remaining parts taken from reference TRBV5-1 and TRBJ1-1, reads KAGVTQTPRYLIKTRGQQVTLSCSPISGHRSVSWYQQTPGQGLQFLFEYFSETQRNKGNFPGRFSGRQFSNSRSEMNVSTLELGDSALYLCASSFLGTPNTEAFFGQGTRLTVV.

This clone ranks as medium-sized. The chain employs TRBV30 and TRBJ2-1; possibly TRBD1 for D (6 bases). The V gene's germline CDR1 is GTSNPN and CDR2 SVGIG (reference sequence). CDR3 length: 12 residues. Trimming pared 7 bases from V and 4 bases from J, leaving 11 bases between. The CDR3 coding sequence is TGTGCCTACGGGGACACATACAATGAGCAGTTCTTC. Amino acids: CAYGDTYNEQFF.

This chain joins TRBV5-6 and TRBJ1-6; a possible D gene is TRBD1 (6 bases). Germline lookup yields CDR1 SGHDT and CDR2 YYEEEE. CDR3 length: 16 amino acids. The V end was cut by 2 bases, the J end by 2 bases, with 11 bases between. This CDR3 reads CASSLQGFAYNSPLHF. The DNA for the CDR3 is TGTGCCAGCAGCTTACAGGGTTTTGCCTATAATTCACCCCTCCACTTT.

This rearrangement joins TRBV5-8 to TRBJ2-3; 8 bases align to TRBD1. V was pared by 6 bases and J by 2 bases, with 11 bases of the junction left unmatched. The length of the CDR3 is 16 residues. Germline-derived CDR1 and CDR2 are SGHTS and YDEGEE. The CDR3 sequence: CASTDGQDRATDTQYF. The CDR3 DNA reads as TGTGCCAGCACCGATGGTCAGGACAGGGCCACAGATACGCAGTATTTT.

This clone was detected a few times. The chain combines TRBV4-1 with TRBJ1-2, with D possibly TRBD1 on 6 matching bases. CDR1 MGHRA and CDR2 YSYEKL come from the germline V gene. CDR3 length: 16 amino acids. Trimming removed 1 base at V and 4 bases at J, with 16 bases between. The CDR3 DNA reads as TGCGCCAGCAGCCAAGTTGGGGGGGGCGCCGCCTATGGCTACACCTTC. Its protein product is CASSQVGGGAAYGYTF.

This chain joins TRBV7-2 and TRBJ2-7, with 7 bases identical to TRBD1. The V and J ends lost 1 base and 5 bases, in that order; junction bases with no gene match: 8. The CDR3 covers 15 residues. Looked up from germline, CDR1 is SGHTA and CDR2 is FQGNSA. CDR3 DNA: TGTGCCAGCAGCTTAGAGGACAGGTATTCCAACGAGCAGTACTTC. Translation gives CASSLEDRYSNEQYF.

The J gene is TRBJ2-7, the V gene TRBV2; D is perhaps TRBD1 (5 bases). CDR3 length: 15 residues. Germline V gene data show CDR1 as SNHLY and CDR2 as FYNNEI. The ends were cut back, 4 bases at V and 0 bases at J, with 13 bases in the middle. The CDR3 loop is CASSGVGRASYEQYF. In nucleotides, the CDR3 is TGTGCCAGCAGTGGGGTCGGCAGGGCCTCCTACGAGCAGTACTTC.

The rearrangement joins TRBV7-8 to TRBJ2-7; a possible D gene is TRBD1 (6 bases). Trimming removed 5 bases at V and 3 bases at J, with 11 bases between. The CDR3 covers 13 residues. CDR1 and CDR2 from the germline V gene are SGHVS and FQNEAQ. CDR3 nucleotides: TGTGCCAGCAGCCCGACAGGCAACTACGAGCAGTACTTC. This translates into CASSPTGNYEQYF.